Listed below are T cell receptor beta chains from one sample, sequenced in a study of cytomegalovirus exposure and HLA in healthy donors. Sequencing was performed with immunoSEQ multiplex PCR; in TCRdb, only in-frame clones are kept and a portion is missing. The sample lists about 94,000 clones, 50% to 75% occurring once. The sample taken for sequencing was PBMCs. The origin of the receptors is a man in his thirties or forties in good health and CMV-seronegative. Each CDR3 is given with its conserved first and last residue. The D gene is left open where the match is weak. Expanded clones are given a class, and other clones once, few, many or no size at all.

-	-	TRBV4-2	TRBJ2-5	CASSLSGEQETQYF	TGTGCCAGCAGCCTCTCGGGGGAACAAGAGACCCAGTACTTC
once	TRBD1	TRBV29-1	TRBJ2-2	CSAPTGAANTGELFF	TGCAGCGCACCGACAGGGGCTGCGAACACCGGGGAGCTGTTTTTT
-	TRBD2	TRBV7-9	TRBJ2-7	CASAPTSGDTYEQYF	TGTGCCAGCGCTCCGACTAGCGGGGACACCTACGAGCAGTACTTC
-	-	TRBV10-3	TRBJ1-1	CAVRRDGGMAFF	TGTGCCGTGCGGAGGGATGGGGGGATGGCTTTCTTT
-	-	TRBV9	TRBJ2-7	CASSPPSYEQYF	TGTGCCAGCAGCCCCCCCAGTTACGAGCAGTACTTC
-	TRBD1	TRBV29-1	TRBJ1-2	CSLGQDNYGYTF	TGCAGCTTAGGACAGGACAACTATGGCTACACCTTC
-	TRBD2	TRBV7-9	TRBJ2-5	CASSSGESLAGQTQYF	TGTGCCAGCAGCTCCGGAGAGTCCCTAGCGGGGCAGACCCAGTACTTC
-	-	TRBV30	TRBJ1-5	CAWTGGPNQPQHF	TGTGCCTGGACCGGAGGTCCGAATCAGCCCCAGCATTTT
-	TRBD1	TRBV28	TRBJ2-3	CASSPGTGGNFADTQYF	TGTGCCAGCAGTCCCGGGACAGGGGGCAACTTCGCAGATACGCAGTATTTT
-	TRBD1	TRBV2	TRBJ2-2	CASSGQGGSGELFF	TGTGCCAGCAGTGGACAGGGTGGGTCCGGGGAGCTGTTTTTT
-	-	TRBV7-8	TRBJ1-1	CASSLVRIWNTEAFF	TGTGCCAGCAGCTTAGTGAGGATTTGGAACACTGAAGCTTTCTTT
-	-	TRBV7-9	TRBJ2-7	CASSLPGESYEQYF	TGTGCCAGCAGCTTACCCGGTGAGTCCTACGAGCAGTACTTC
once	-	TRBV9	TRBJ2-7	CASSVETGPSYEQYF	TGTGCCAGCAGCGTAGAGACAGGTCCGAGCTACGAGCAGTACTTC
-	TRBD1	TRBV10-3	TRBJ2-7	CAIRATKTGAYEQYF	TGTGCCATCAGAGCCACCAAAACAGGGGCCTACGAGCAGTACTTC
-	TRBD1	TRBV6-4	TRBJ1-1	CASSTGTGLDTEAFF	TGTGCCAGCAGCACCGGGACAGGGTTGGACACTGAAGCTTTCTTT
-	-	TRBV25-1	TRBJ2-7	CASSSDRRYEQYF	TGTGCCAGCAGTTCTGACAGAAGATACGAGCAGTACTTC
-	TRBD2	TRBV11-3	TRBJ2-3	CASSFGLAGENTDTQYF	TGTGCCAGCAGCTTCGGACTAGCGGGGGAGAACACAGATACGCAGTATTTT
-	TRBD1	TRBV27	TRBJ1-2	CASSWAGGQGNYGYTF	TGTGCCAGCAGTTGGGCGGGGGGACAGGGGAACTATGGCTACACCTTC
-	TRBD1	TRBV5-1	TRBJ1-2	CASSLGQGGGYGYTF	TGCGCCAGCAGCCTCGGACAGGGGGGGGGCTATGGCTACACCTTC
-	TRBD1	TRBV18	TRBJ1-5	CASSPGQGIGNQPQHF	TGTGCCAGCTCCCCGGGACAGGGGATCGGCAATCAGCCCCAGCATTTT
-	TRBD1	TRBV12-5	TRBJ1-1	CASGKRGQTEAFF	TGTGCTAGTGGAAAGAGGGGGCAAACTGAAGCTTTCTTT
few	-	TRBV11-1	TRBJ2-1	CASAPLAGVSYNEQFF	TGTGCCAGCGCACCTCTGGCAGGGGTCTCCTACAATGAGCAGTTCTTC
-	-	TRBV21-1	TRBJ2-1	CASSKWGGEQFF	TGTGCCAGCAGCAAATGGGGAGGCGAGCAGTTCTTC
-	-	TRBV9	TRBJ2-1	CASSVAAGVLYNEQFF	TGTGCCAGCAGCGTAGCAGCAGGGGTTCTCTACAATGAGCAGTTCTTC
-	TRBD2	TRBV2	TRBJ2-5	CATRGLAETQYF	TGTGCCACCAGGGGACTAGCAGAGACCCAGTACTTC